This record concerns one T cell receptor beta chain sequence. Its cognate antigen is unknown. The data are from a study of cytomegalovirus exposure and HLA in healthy donors. Across the whole study: HLA-typed donors contributed some 77 million unique TCRs, which were held in an early data release.

Broader study findings: Three chains tied to CMV proved CMV antigen-specific in vitro. According to the study, roughly 160 TCR beta chains were cytomegalovirus-associated.

It was with 60 Vbeta and 13 Jbeta primers that the PCR ran. Clones were sequenced by immunoSEQ multiplex PCR, and TCRdb holds only the in-frame ones, with some missing. The sample yields 150,000 to 200,000 clones, about nine tenths seen once. The CDR3 spans 14 residues. V lost 3 bases to trimming and J lost 3 bases, with 12 bases between them. Germline-derived CDR1 and CDR2 are MNHEY and SMNVEV (reference sequence). The TCR originated in a boy aged 2 to 10 in good health and CMV-seronegative. This rearrangement joins TRBV27 to TRBJ2-7, with D perhaps matching TRBD1 (6 bases). Sequencing was done on a sample of PBMCs. Here the CDR3 reads CASSFSQGSYEQYF. CDR3 coding DNA: TGTGCCAGCAGTTTTTCTCAGGGGAGCTACGAGCAGTACTTC.